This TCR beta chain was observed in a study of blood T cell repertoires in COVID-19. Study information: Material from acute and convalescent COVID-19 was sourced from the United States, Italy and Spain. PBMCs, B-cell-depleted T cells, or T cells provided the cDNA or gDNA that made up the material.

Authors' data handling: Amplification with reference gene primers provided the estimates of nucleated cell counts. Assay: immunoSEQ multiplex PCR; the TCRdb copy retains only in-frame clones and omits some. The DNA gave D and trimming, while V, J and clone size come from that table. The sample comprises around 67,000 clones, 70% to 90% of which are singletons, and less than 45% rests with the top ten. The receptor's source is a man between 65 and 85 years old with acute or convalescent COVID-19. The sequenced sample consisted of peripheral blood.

The CDR3 loop reads CAISGGTGQETQYF. The CDR3 nucleotides are TGTGCCATCAGTGGGGGGACAGGTCAAGAGACCCAGTACTTC. The chain combines TRBV10-3 with TRBJ2-5; 8 bases are shared with TRBD1. Germline V CDR1 and CDR2: ENHRY, SYGVKD. The CDR3 is made up of 14 amino acids. V dropped 4 bases and J dropped 2; count of bases not matched to a gene: 3.